The 27 T cell receptor beta chains reported below all come from one sample, sequenced in a study of shared clonotypes between healthy human individuals. Produced via immunoSEQ multiplex PCR; TCRdb's table is partial and in-frame only. The table lists about 820,000 clones, 80% to 95% of them singletons. CD45RO-negative, CCR7-selected cells formed the naive CD8 fraction, which excluded terminally differentiated effector memory CD45RA+ cells. The specimen was naive CD8+ T cells sorted from blood. The receptors originated from a man under 40 in good health.

This chain joins TRBV7-6 and TRBJ2-3; 11 bases agree with TRBD2. The CDR3 spans 16 residues. The J segment lost 1 base and the V segment lost 4 bases, leaving 4 bases of the junction unmatched. Germline V gene sequence: CDR1 SGHVS, CDR2 FNYEAQ. CDR3 loop: CASSSILAGGTDTQYF. The DNA of the CDR3 is TGTGCCAGCAGCTCCATACTAGCGGGAGGCACAGATACGCAGTATTTT.

This clone has only one observation. The chain links TRBV7-3 to TRBJ2-1, with D maybe TRBD2 (6 bases). CDR1 is SGHTA and CDR2 is FQGTGA in the germline V gene. The CDR3 consists of 15 residues. V was cut by 4 bases and J by 7 bases, with 17 bases left in between. The CDR3 reads CASSSNPGTPNEQFF. Here the CDR3 DNA reads TGTGCCAGCAGCTCAAACCCTGGGACTCCGAATGAGCAGTTCTTC.

The rearrangement joins TRBV19 to TRBJ2-1; TRBD2 aligns across 8 bases. The CDR3 extends over 14 amino acids. Unmatched junction bases numbered 6, after V lost 7 bases and J lost 4 bases. Germline CDR1 is LNHDA and CDR2 is SQIVND (reference sequence). CDR3 bases: TGTGCCAGTAAGTCTAGCGGGCTATACAATGAGCAGTTCTTC. Translated, it gives CASKSSGLYNEQFF.

V usage is TRBV6-1 and J usage is TRBJ1-1; the match to TRBD1 covers 12 bases. This CDR3 has 15 residues. Per the germline V gene, CDR1 is MNHNS and CDR2 is SASEGT. Germline trimming cut 6 bases from V and 1 base from J; bases unmatched to any gene: 3. The CDR3 reads CASSEGQGANTEAFF. The DNA for the CDR3 is TGTGCCAGCAGCGAGGGACAGGGGGCGAACACTGAAGCTTTCTTT.

The V and J genes are TRBV27 and TRBJ2-7; 13 positions agree with TRBD2. The CDR3 extends over 18 amino acids. Germline CDR1 and CDR2: MNHEY and SMNVEV (reference sequence). Unmatched junction bases numbered 17, after V lost 9 bases and J lost 3 bases. As DNA, the CDR3 is TGTGCCAGTCTACCGGGACTAGCGGGGATGGGCCGGGACTACGAGCAGTACTTC. Residues: CASLPGLAGMGRDYEQYF.

The CDR3 nucleotides are TGTGCCAGCAGGACTTTAGCGGGAGACGAGCAGTACTTC. It yields the protein CASRTLAGDEQYF. The chain recombines TRBV7-9 with TRBJ2-7, with 9 positions matching TRBD2. J lost 5 bases, V lost 6 bases, and 5 bases had no gene match. This CDR3 is built from 13 residues. Germline assignment: CDR1 SEHNR and CDR2 FQNEAQ (reference sequence).

Comments on this clone: An end of the junction differs from the germline gene, which may be a read error. This chain links TRBV7-7 with TRBJ2-5; 9 nucleotides line up with TRBD2. Germline assignment: CDR1 SSHAT and CDR2 FNYEAQ (reference sequence). This CDR3 spans 14 amino acids. Here the CDR3 reads CASSFGSGRETQYF. The CDR3 nucleotides are TGTGCTAGCAGCTTTGGAAGCGGGAGGGAGACCCAGTACTTC.

The CDR3 DNA is TGTGCCTGGAGAACAGGCACTGAAGCTTTCTTT. The encoded protein is CAWRTGTEAFF. The chain employs TRBV30 and TRBJ1-1; a weak D match, TRBD1 (5 bases). This CDR3 spans 11 amino acids. The germline V and J ends were trimmed by 3 bases and 4 bases, with 6 bases remaining between them. Germline V lookup: CDR1 GTSNPN, CDR2 SVGIG (reference sequence).

The rearrangement links TRBV12-5 to TRBJ2-3; 9 nucleotides match TRBD2. This CDR3 region has 13 residues. CDR1 and CDR2 from the germline V gene are LGHNT and FRNRAP. J was trimmed by 4 bases and V by 9 bases; bases with no gene match: 5. In nucleotides, the CDR3 is TGTGCTAGCTGGGGCGGGAGGGCAGATACGCAGTATTTT. It encodes CASWGGRADTQYF.

This clone was picked up one time. J is TRBJ2-7 and V is TRBV25-1, with D perhaps assigned TRBD1 or TRBD2 (5 bases each). Germline CDR1 and CDR2: MGHDK and SYGVNS. The V end was cut by 4 bases, the J end by 3 bases, with 10 bases between. The CDR3 length is 13 residues. CDR3 residues: CASSGREYYEQYF. Here the CDR3 DNA reads TGTGCCAGCAGTGGCAGGGAGTACTACGAGCAGTACTTC.

This chain links TRBV5-1 with TRBJ2-1, with TRBD1 matching 9 bases. Germline assignment: CDR1 SGHRS and CDR2 YFSETQ. The CDR3 extends over 16 amino acids. V dropped 0 bases and J dropped 3; count of bases not matched to a gene: 4. This chain's CDR3 is CASSLGDREFYNEQFF. The CDR3 DNA sequence: TGCGCCAGCAGCTTGGGGGACAGGGAATTCTACAATGAGCAGTTCTTC. The whole variable domain, filled in from reference TRBV5-1 and TRBJ2-1, reads KAGVTQTPRYLIKTRGQQVTLSCSPISGHRSVSWYQQTPGQGLQFLFEYFSETQRNKGNFPGRFSGRQFSNSRSEMNVSTLELGDSALYLCASSLGDREFYNEQFFGPGTRLTVL.

This sequence joins TRBV7-9 and TRBJ1-5, with TRBD1 matching 11 bases. V lost 5 bases and J lost 8; bases outside the gene matches: 5. From germline, CDR1 is SEHNR and CDR2 FQNEAQ (reference sequence). The CDR3 is made up of 14 amino acids. CDR3 protein: CASSGQGAGEPQHF. The CDR3 bases are TGTGCCAGCAGCGGACAGGGGGCAGGGGAGCCCCAGCATTTT.

The rearrangement uses TRBV7-3 and TRBJ2-1, with 7 bases aligning to TRBD2. This CDR3 spans 14 amino acids. The germline V gene encodes CDR1 SGHTA and CDR2 FQGTGA. The J segment lost 1 base and the V segment lost 5 bases, leaving 2 bases of the junction unmatched. In DNA, the CDR3 is TGTGCCAGCAGCAGGGAGGGGTCCTACAATGAGCAGTTCTTC. Its translation is CASSREGSYNEQFF.

The V call is TRBV28, the J call TRBJ2-7; 12 bases map to TRBD2. Germline V gives CDR1 MDHEN, CDR2 SYDVKM. This CDR3 has 16 residues. Trimming at V came to 1 base and at J to 2 bases, leaving 3 bases not matched to a gene. CDR3 residues: CASSLSSGRAPYEQYF. The CDR3 DNA follows: TGTGCCAGCAGTTTATCTAGCGGGAGGGCCCCCTACGAGCAGTACTTC.

The chain joins TRBV7-3 to TRBJ2-3; D uncertain. This CDR3 has 13 residues. Per germline, CDR1 SGHTA and CDR2 FQGTGA. V lost 1 base and J 6 bases, leaving 8 bases between the germline ends. Here the CDR3 reads CASSLKIWDTQYF. CDR3 bases: TGTGCCAGCAGCTTAAAGATCTGGGATACGCAGTATTTT.

The V call is TRBV9, the J call TRBJ2-2, with 9 bases that match TRBD2. This CDR3 spans 16 amino acids. V shed 2 bases and J 2 bases; nucleotides not matched to a gene: 4. Germline CDR1 SGDLS, CDR2 YYNGEE. The CDR3 coding sequence is TGTGCCAGCAGCGTTTGGACTAGCGCAAACACCGGGGAGCTGTTTTTT. This codes for CASSVWTSANTGELFF.

The rearrangement uses TRBV10-2 and TRBJ1-1; possibly TRBD1 for D (5 bases). Trimming removed 11 bases at V and 8 bases at J, with 15 bases between. This CDR3 has 11 residues. CDR1 and CDR2 (germline): WSHSY, SAAADI. CDR3 amino acids: CALLVGQEAFF. CDR3 DNA: TGCGCCCTGTTGGTAGGACAAGAAGCTTTCTTT.

As to this clone: Sequence at one end of the junction differs from germline and may be a read error. The sample holds other DNA sequences that translate to the same CDR3. The chain is built from TRBV6-5 and TRBJ2-5; D is unclear. The CDR3 length is 11 residues. The germline V gene encodes CDR1 MNHEY and CDR2 SVGAGI. The CDR3 bases are TGTGCCAGCAGTTACCAGGAGACCCAGTACTTC. Encoded protein: CASSYQETQYF.

The J gene is TRBJ2-7, the V gene TRBV28, with D possibly being TRBD2 (6 bases). CDR1 is MDHEN and CDR2 is SYDVKM in the germline V gene. This CDR3 comprises 17 residues. The V end lost 5 bases, the J end lost 4 bases, and 24 bases lay between the germline ends. CDR3 sequence reads: CASSPGLETRGTYEQYF. Written as DNA, the CDR3 is TGTGCCAGCAGTCCAGGACTGGAGACACGGGGGACGTACGAGCAGTACTTC.

Remarks on this clone: This CDR3 is also generated by other DNA sequences in the sample. The chain employs TRBV9 and TRBJ2-4; D is perhaps TRBD2 (5 bases). The length of the CDR3 is 15 residues. CDR1 and CDR2 from the germline V gene are SGDLS and YYNGEE. V was clipped by 0 bases and J by 0 bases, with 7 bases between them. The DNA of the CDR3 is TGTGCCAGCAGCGTAGATGGACTAGCCAAAAACATTCAGTACTTC. Amino acid sequence: CASSVDGLAKNIQYF.

The rearrangement uses TRBV7-2 and TRBJ2-7; 8 positions agree with TRBD2. Germline V gene data show CDR1 as SGHTA and CDR2 as FQGNSA. The junction had 5 bases not matched to a gene; V was cut back by 1 base and J by 3 bases. The CDR3 runs 15 residues. The CDR3, as DNA: TGTGCCAGCAGCTTAGGTCCGGGAGGGCTCTACGAGCAGTACTTC. Residues: CASSLGPGGLYEQYF.

Concerning this clone itself: Other DNA sequences in the same sample also yield this CDR3. The gene calls are TRBV27 and TRBJ2-1; D uncertain. The CDR3 consists of 14 residues. The germline gives CDR1 MNHEY, CDR2 SMNVEV (reference sequence). With 0 bases removed from V and 1 base from J, the gap between germline ends came to 4 bases. The CDR3 region is CASSLSGSYNEQFF. The CDR3 coding sequence is TGTGCCAGCAGTTTATCAGGGTCCTACAATGAGCAGTTCTTC.

This chain links TRBV27 with TRBJ2-2, with 7 bases aligning to TRBD2. CDR1 and CDR2 from the germline V gene are MNHEY and SMNVEV (reference sequence). The ends lost 3 bases at V and 1 base at J; junction bases unmatched: 11. The CDR3 has 18 residues. The CDR3 sequence is CASSFTGTIVGNTGELFF. CDR3 coding DNA: TGTGCCAGCAGTTTCACCGGGACTATCGTCGGGAACACCGGGGAGCTGTTTTTT.

V is TRBV6-5 and J is TRBJ2-1; 11 bases line up with TRBD1. CDR3 size: 15 residues. The V gene end was trimmed by 5 bases and the J gene end by 6 bases; junction bases not matched to a gene: 6. The germline V gene has CDR1 MNHEY and CDR2 SVGAGI. The CDR3 here is CASSIGQGAVNEQFF. The CDR3 DNA follows: TGTGCCAGCAGTATCGGACAGGGGGCGGTCAATGAGCAGTTCTTC.

The genes are TRBV28 and TRBJ1-5; TRBD1 is a possible D gene (5 bases). Germline CDR1 reads MDHEN; CDR2 reads SYDVKM. The V gene lost 5 bases and the J gene lost 2 bases, with 13 bases spanning the gap. CDR3 length: 15 amino acids. The CDR3 coding sequence is TGTGCCAGCAGTCCCCCGGGGGGGGGCAATCAGCCCCAGCATTTT. Its translation is CASSPPGGGNQPQHF.

V gene TRBV14 combines with J gene TRBJ2-7; D not certain. The V gene lost 1 base and the J gene lost 3 bases, with 4 bases spanning the gap. CDR3 length equals 12 residues. The germline gives CDR1 SGHDN, CDR2 FVKESK. Written as DNA, the CDR3 is TGTGCCAGCAGCCAAGTGGACTACGAGCAGTACTTC. Translation: CASSQVDYEQYF.

The J gene is TRBJ2-1, the V gene TRBV27, with a tentative D call TRBD2 (6 bases). The V end was cut by 6 bases, the J end by 4 bases, with 19 bases between. The CDR3 has 16 amino acids. The V gene's germline CDR1 is MNHEY and CDR2 SMNVEV (reference sequence). CDR3 nucleotides: TGTGCCAGCAGGCTCACTTTTTCGGGAGAGTACAATGAGCAGTTCTTC. The encoded protein is CASRLTFSGEYNEQFF.